One and the same sample provided the 26 T cell receptor beta chains below, sequenced in a study of cytomegalovirus exposure and HLA in healthy donors. 13 Jbeta primers and 60 Vbeta primers were used for the PCR. Clones were read by immunoSEQ multiplex PCR, and TCRdb kept only the in-frame ones, dropping some. The sample records 90,000 to 120,000 clones, around 78% being singletons. Sample: PBMCs. Receptor source: a man aged 25-45 years in good health and CMV-seronegative.

This clone was detected a few times. The chain carries TRBV5-1 and TRBJ2-5; no clear D. The V end was cut by 2 bases, the J end by 11 bases, with 10 bases between. The germline V gene has CDR1 SGHRS and CDR2 YFSETQ. The CDR3 runs 11 residues. The CDR3 reads CASSLEMEQYF. The CDR3 DNA is TGCGCCAGCAGCTTAGAAATGGAGCAGTACTTC.

V is TRBV10-3 and J is TRBJ2-7; TRBD1 matches at 10 bases. Germline assignment: CDR1 ENHRY and CDR2 SYGVKD. This CDR3 contains 14 residues. Losses at the gene ends were 6 bases for V and 5 bases for J; bases not matched to a gene: 7. This chain's CDR3 is CAISTGTGVDEQYF. The CDR3 bases are TGTGCCATCAGCACCGGGACAGGGGTGGACGAGCAGTACTTC.

In regard to this clone: This specimen includes other DNA sequences encoding the same CDR3. The chain links TRBV28 to TRBJ1-5, with D unclear. The CDR3 consists of 14 residues. Per germline, CDR1 MDHEN and CDR2 SYDVKM. The V and J ends lost 2 bases and 1 base respectively, with 6 bases between them. CDR3 amino acids: CASSLGGSNQPQHF. The CDR3 DNA sequence: TGTGCCAGCAGTTTAGGCGGCAGCAATCAGCCCCAGCATTTT.

The chain couples TRBV4-2 to TRBJ1-1; 8 bases are shared with TRBD1. The length of the CDR3 is 12 residues. Germline values: CDR1 LGHNA, CDR2 YNFKEQ. Losses at the gene ends were 0 bases for V and 11 bases for J; bases not matched to a gene: 2. The CDR3 sequence is CASSQEDRAAFF. CDR3 coding DNA: TGTGCCAGCAGCCAAGAGGACAGGGCGGCTTTCTTT.

The chain is built from TRBV16 and TRBJ1-2; TRBD1 matches at 9 bases. In germline, CDR1 is KGHSY, CDR2 FQNENV. The CDR3 totals 16 residues. V dropped 4 bases and J dropped 5; count of bases not matched to a gene: 11. CDR3 sequence reads: CASSRIGGQGGYGYTF. The CDR3 DNA reads TGTGCCAGCAGCCGAATTGGGGGACAGGGAGGATATGGCTACACCTTC. Full variable domain (remainder filled in from reference TRBV16 and TRBJ1-2): GEEVAQTPKHLVRGEGQKAKLYCAPIKGHSYVFWYQQVLKNEFKFLISFQNENVFDETGMPKERFSAKCLPNSPCSLEIQATKLEDSAVYFCASSRIGGQGGYGYTFGSGTRLTVV.

The chain uses TRBV6-5 and TRBJ1-4; maybe TRBD1 (6 bases). This CDR3 region has 14 residues. Germline values: CDR1 MNHEY, CDR2 SVGAGI. V was clipped by 4 bases and J by 3 bases, with 9 bases between them. CDR3 loop: CASSWTVPNEKLFF. CDR3 nucleotides: TGTGCCAGCAGTTGGACAGTACCTAATGAAAAACTGTTTTTT.

This clone appeared a single time. The chain recombines TRBV30 with TRBJ2-1; tentatively, D is TRBD1 (7 bases). Trimming cost V 1 base and J 8 bases, with 15 bases left between them. The germline CDR1 and CDR2 sequences are GTSNPN and SVGIG (reference sequence). The CDR3 loop spans 14 amino acids. Here the CDR3 reads CAWSGQGGSDEQFF. The CDR3 DNA reads as TGTGCCTGGAGTGGGCAGGGGGGATCCGATGAGCAGTTCTTC.

This chain uses TRBV25-1 with TRBJ2-2, with D maybe TRBD2 (6 bases). Germline values: CDR1 MGHDK, CDR2 SYGVNS. The CDR3 is made up of 17 amino acids. Trimming pared 0 bases from V and 3 bases from J, leaving 14 bases between. CDR3 sequence reads: CASSEYRTGGYTGELFF. For the CDR3, the DNA is TGTGCCAGCAGTGAATATAGAACAGGAGGGTACACCGGGGAGCTGTTTTTT.

This clone was counted only a few times. The V gene is TRBV2, the J gene TRBJ2-5; D is perhaps TRBD2 (5 bases). Germline CDR1 and CDR2: SNHLY and FYNNEI. This CDR3 spans 12 amino acids. Trimming removed 4 bases at V and 5 bases at J, with 8 bases between. The DNA for the CDR3 is TGTGCCAGCAGTGGGCTAGCCGAGACCCAGTACTTC. It codes for CASSGLAETQYF.

This clone was detected only a few times. J is TRBJ2-4 and V is TRBV5-1; 8 bases line up with TRBD2. The V gene end was trimmed by 2 bases and the J gene end by 2 bases; junction bases not matched to a gene: 6. Germline V gives CDR1 SGHRS, CDR2 YFSETQ. The CDR3 is 16 residues long. In nucleotides, the CDR3 is TGCGCCAGCAGCTTTTCAGCGGGAGAGCCCAAAAACATTCAGTACTTC. It yields the protein CASSFSAGEPKNIQYF.

The rearrangement uses TRBV5-1 and TRBJ2-7; D call uncertain. The CDR3 has 14 amino acids. Germline values: CDR1 SGHRS, CDR2 YFSETQ. V shed 2 bases and J shed 5 bases, with 14 bases lying between them. The CDR3 reads CASSLLEIMDEQYF. For the CDR3, the DNA is TGCGCCAGCAGCTTACTCGAAATAATGGACGAGCAGTACTTC.

This chain connects TRBV4-1 to TRBJ2-3; D is unclear. Trimming took off 2 bases at V and 2 bases at J, with 11 bases between the two ends. This CDR3 is built from 15 residues. Looked up from germline, CDR1 is MGHRA and CDR2 is YSYEKL. The CDR3 sequence: CASSQIYGATDTQYF. The CDR3 bases are TGCGCCAGCAGCCAAATCTACGGAGCCACAGATACGCAGTATTTT.

The chain recombines TRBV5-5 with TRBJ1-1; no firm D call. Germline V lookup: CDR1 SGHKS, CDR2 YYEKEE (reference sequence). The ends were cut back, 3 bases at V and 0 bases at J, with 6 bases in the middle. CDR3 length equals 13 residues. The CDR3 region has the DNA TGTGCCAGCAGCTACACCATGAACACTGAAGCTTTCTTT. It is translated as CASSYTMNTEAFF.

The V call is TRBV15, the J call TRBJ1-4, with TRBD1 matching 8 bases. The CDR3 covers 15 residues. V lost 5 bases and J lost 2; bases outside the gene matches: 4. CDR1 and CDR2 from the germline V gene are LNHNV and YYDKDF (reference sequence). The CDR3 spells CATSRHRGTNEKLFF. The CDR3 region has the DNA TGTGCCACCAGCCGACACAGGGGGACTAATGAAAAACTGTTTTTT.

The chain joins TRBV7-2 to TRBJ2-5; D might be TRBD2 (5 bases). Germline V gene lookup returns CDR1 SGHTA and CDR2 FQGNSA. This CDR3 comprises 16 residues. The V end lost 2 bases, the J end lost 2 bases, and 15 bases lay between the germline ends. The CDR3 region is CASSLSPTPGQETQYF. CDR3 DNA: TGTGCCAGCAGCTTATCGCCGACGCCGGGACAAGAGACCCAGTACTTC. The full variable domain, with the rest looked up from reference TRBV7-2 and TRBJ2-5, is GAGVSQSPSNKVTEKGKDVELRCDPISGHTALYWYRQSLGQGLEFLIYFQGNSAPDKSGLPSDRFSAERTGGSVSTLTIQRTQQEDSAVYLCASSLSPTPGQETQYFGPGTRLLVL.

V gene TRBV7-8 combines with J gene TRBJ2-5; no reliable D call. The end of the DNA aligns better with TRBJ2-7, so the J call may be wrong. The CDR3 extends over 17 amino acids. Germline CDR1 and CDR2: SGHVS and FQNEAQ. The CDR3 spells CASSSVGPANPTYEQYF. CDR3 nucleotides: TGTGCCAGCAGCTCCGTGGGCCCTGCAAATCCCACCTACGAGCAGTACTTC.

The chain employs TRBV19 and TRBJ1-5; D is possibly TRBD1 (5 bases). V lost 5 bases to trimming and J lost 3 bases, with 11 bases between them. The germline V gene encodes CDR1 LNHDA and CDR2 SQIVND (reference sequence). The CDR3 spans 14 residues. The CDR3 loop is CASSFVGANQPQHF. In DNA, the CDR3 is TGTGCCAGTAGTTTTGTTGGGGCCAATCAGCCCCAGCATTTT.

This chain uses TRBV28 with TRBJ2-1; 11 nucleotides align to TRBD2. J gave up 4 bases and V 4 bases, and 6 bases lay outside the gene matches. The CDR3 runs to 16 residues. CDR1 is MDHEN, CDR2 SYDVKM, per germline. The CDR3 loop is CASSSPGTSGYNEQFF. The DNA for the CDR3 is TGTGCCAGCAGTTCGCCCGGGACTAGCGGTTACAATGAGCAGTTCTTC. The full variable domain, in which reference TRBV28 and TRBJ2-1 provide the parts outside the CDR3, is DVKVTQSSRYLVKRTGEKVFLECVQDMDHENMFWYRQDPGLGLRLIYFSYDVKMKEKGDIPEGYSVSREKKERFSLILESASTNQTSMYLCASSSPGTSGYNEQFFGPGTRLTVL.

The chain links TRBV7-9 to TRBJ1-2, with D tentatively TRBD1 (5 bases). V lost 5 bases and J 8 bases, leaving 15 bases between the germline ends. Germline values: CDR1 SEHNR, CDR2 FQNEAQ (reference sequence). This CDR3 is built from 13 residues. For the CDR3, the DNA is TGTGCCAGCAGCCCGGACCAGGGTGAGGGCTACACCTTC. Protein product: CASSPDQGEGYTF.

The J gene is TRBJ2-7, the V gene TRBV7-8, with 7 bases lining up with TRBD1. Trimming cost V 5 bases and J 2 bases; bases outside gene matches: 9. Germline V lookup: CDR1 SGHVS, CDR2 FQNEAQ. This CDR3 region has 15 residues. The CDR3 DNA is TGTGCCAGCAGCCCGGGACAGAATGGGGCCTACGAGCAGTACTTC. Its translation is CASSPGQNGAYEQYF.

As DNA, the CDR3 is TGTGCCAGCAGCTTAGGCTTAAGCCTGGGGGCTCTCTATGGCTACACCTTC. As protein: CASSLGLSLGALYGYTF. V is TRBV7-2 and J is TRBJ1-2; TRBD1 is a possible D gene (6 bases). V was cut by 1 base and J by 4 bases, with 19 bases left in between. The CDR3 contains 17 residues. The germline CDR1 and CDR2 sequences are SGHTA and FQGNSA.

The chain uses TRBV15 and TRBJ2-1, with 8 bases that match TRBD1. Germline trimming cut 0 bases from V and 10 bases from J; bases unmatched to any gene: 14. The germline V gene encodes CDR1 LNHNV and CDR2 YYDKDF (reference sequence). This CDR3 is built from 17 residues. CDR3 sequence reads: CATSRDLGGQGFGEQFF. Here the CDR3 DNA reads TGTGCCACCAGCAGAGATCTGGGTGGACAGGGCTTCGGGGAGCAGTTCTTC.

The J gene is TRBJ1-1, the V gene TRBV5-4, with a possible D match to TRBD1 (5 bases). CDR1 is SGHNT and CDR2 is YYREEE in the germline V gene (reference sequence). The V gene lost 3 bases and the J gene lost 2 bases, with 14 bases spanning the gap. The CDR3 totals 15 residues. CDR3 residues: CASSSIRGGNTEAFF. CDR3 nucleotide sequence: TGTGCCAGCAGCTCCATTCGGGGGGGTAACACTGAAGCTTTCTTT.

The chain recombines TRBV19 with TRBJ2-7; 10 nucleotides line up with TRBD1. V shed 6 bases, J shed 1 base, and the junction held 6 bases outside the gene matches. The CDR3 runs to 15 residues. Germline V gives CDR1 LNHDA, CDR2 SQIVND (reference sequence). In nucleotides, the CDR3 is TGTGCCAGTAGCCGAGCGGGACAGGGGTCCTACGAGCAGTACTTC. The encoded protein is CASSRAGQGSYEQYF.

The chain combines TRBV5-6 with TRBJ2-5; D is perhaps TRBD2 (5 bases). TRBJ2-7 explains the end of the DNA better; the J call may be wrong. There are 15 residues in the CDR3. The germline V gene encodes CDR1 SGHDT and CDR2 YYEEEE. CDR3 nucleotide sequence: TGTGCCAGCAGCCATTCCGGGATTTCGGCACGCGAGCAGTACTTC. Protein product: CASSHSGISAREQYF.

V gene TRBV10-2 combines with J gene TRBJ2-7, with 7 bases lining up with TRBD2. The CDR3 consists of 14 residues. Trimming took 3 bases from V and 2 from J; bases not matched to a gene: 4. Per the germline V gene, CDR1 is WSHSY and CDR2 is SAAADI. CDR3 region: CASSDRGRAYEQYF. As DNA, the CDR3 is TGCGCCAGCAGTGATCGGGGGAGGGCCTACGAGCAGTACTTC.